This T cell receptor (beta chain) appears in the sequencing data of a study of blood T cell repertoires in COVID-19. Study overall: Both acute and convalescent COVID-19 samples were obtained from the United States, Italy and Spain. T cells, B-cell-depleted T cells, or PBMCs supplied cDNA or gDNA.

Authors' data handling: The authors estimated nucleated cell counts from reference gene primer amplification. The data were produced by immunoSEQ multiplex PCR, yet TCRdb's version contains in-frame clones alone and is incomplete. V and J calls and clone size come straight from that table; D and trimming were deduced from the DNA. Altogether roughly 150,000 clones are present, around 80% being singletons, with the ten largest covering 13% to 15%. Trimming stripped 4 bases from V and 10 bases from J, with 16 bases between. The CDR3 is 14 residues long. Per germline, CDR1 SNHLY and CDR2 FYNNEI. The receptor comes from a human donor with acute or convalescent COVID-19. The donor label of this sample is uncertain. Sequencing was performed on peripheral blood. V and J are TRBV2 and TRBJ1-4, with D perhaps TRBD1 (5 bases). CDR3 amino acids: CASSGEALGGKLFF. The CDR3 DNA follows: TGTGCCAGCAGTGGGGAGGCCCTGGGGGGAAAACTGTTTTTT.